These 13 T cell receptor beta chains were all obtained from the same sample, sequenced in a study of T-cell memory formation after mild COVID-19. TCRdb reanalysed the 5' RACE reads using MiXCR and keeps one entry per CDR3 protein. Altogether about 140,000 distinct CDR3 sequences are present, about 14% being singletons, with the ten largest covering roughly 14%. Sequences were obtained from PBMCs or a T cell subset sorted from them (not recorded which). The receptors derive from an adult woman who had mild COVID-19 (a few samples of this study predate the infection). Cell type and time point are not known.

This clonotype was observed a handful of times. This rearrangement joins TRBV3-1 to TRBJ2-3, with TRBD2 as a possible D gene (5 bases). The V end was cut by 1 base, the J end by 0 bases, with 11 bases between. CDR1 LGHDT and CDR2 YNNKEL come from the germline V gene (reference sequence). The CDR3 totals 16 residues. The CDR3 here is CASSQVWRSSTDTQYF. The CDR3 DNA is TGTGCCAGCAGCCAAGTTTGGAGGTCTAGCACAGATACGCAGTATTTT.

The CDR3 loop reads CATSDRRMNTEAFF. The CDR3 DNA is TGTGCCACCAGTGATCGGCGGATGAACACTGAAGCTTTCTTT. J is TRBJ1-1 and V is TRBV24-1; D unresolved. CDR1 and CDR2 from the germline V gene are KGHDR and SFDVKD. This CDR3 contains 14 residues. Trimming removed 3 bases from V and 0 bases from J, with 7 bases in between.

This clonotype has just a few counts. The chain combines TRBV20-1 with TRBJ1-2, with D uncertain. Trimming took 3 bases from V and 4 from J, leaving 9 bases between them. Germline assignment: CDR1 DFQATT and CDR2 SNEGSKA (reference sequence). This CDR3 is built from 12 residues. CDR3 nucleotides: TGCAGTGCTAGGGATCCTTTCTATGGCTACACCTTC. It yields the protein CSARDPFYGYTF.

This clonotype came up a few times. The chain employs TRBV7-2 and TRBJ1-3; D not resolved. Trimming shortened V by 0 bases and J by 3 bases, and 15 bases separated the two germline ends. The CDR3 is made up of 17 amino acids. Germline V lookup: CDR1 SGHTA, CDR2 FQGNSA. As DNA, the CDR3 is TGTGCCAGCAGCTTAGCGGAAAGTCTACCGGGTGGAAACACCATATATTTT. Its translation is CASSLAESLPGGNTIYF.

This sequence joins TRBV5-5 and TRBJ2-7, with TRBD2 matching over 11 bases. The germline CDR1 and CDR2 sequences are SGHKS and YYEKEE (reference sequence). V lost 2 bases and J lost 3; bases outside the gene matches: 4. This CDR3 is built from 15 residues. The CDR3 here is CASSLLAGEGYEQYF. For the CDR3, the DNA is TGTGCCAGCAGCTTACTAGCGGGAGAAGGCTACGAGCAGTACTTC.

This clonotype was observed at least ten times. J is TRBJ2-1 and V is TRBV11-3, with D perhaps TRBD1 (5 bases). Germline loops: CDR1 SGHNT, CDR2 YENEEA. Trimming shortened V by 3 bases and J by 10 bases, and 7 bases separated the two germline ends. CDR3 size: 11 residues. The CDR3 DNA is TGTGCCAGCAGCTTGGGGCCCGAGCAGTTCTTC. This codes for CASSLGPEQFF.

A few counts support this clonotype. V usage is TRBV9 and J usage is TRBJ2-2; 9 nucleotides line up with TRBD2. CDR3 length: 16 amino acids. The J segment lost 7 bases and the V segment lost 1 base, leaving 8 bases of the junction unmatched. The germline V gene has CDR1 SGDLS and CDR2 YYNGEE. DNA of the CDR3: TGTGCCAGCAGCGTAAGCGGCGGGAGGGCCTTCGGGGAGCTGTTTTTT. Residues: CASSVSGGRAFGELFF.

As for this clonotype: At one of its ends the junction is not consistent with the germline gene, which may arise from a read error. The rearrangement links TRBV7-9 to TRBJ2-1; 7 bases agree with TRBD2. This CDR3 has 8 residues. Germline V gives CDR1 SEHNR, CDR2 FQNEAQ (reference sequence). In DNA, the CDR3 is TGTGCCAGCAGAGGACTAGTCTTC. The encoded protein is CASRGLVF.

The chain joins TRBV9 to TRBJ2-1; 9 nucleotides align to TRBD2. The CDR3 contains 15 residues. J lost 4 bases, V lost 7 bases, and 9 bases had no gene match. Germline V gene lookup returns CDR1 SGDLS and CDR2 YYNGEE. CDR3 protein: CASAVGLAAYNEQFF. The CDR3 DNA reads as TGTGCCAGCGCCGTGGGACTAGCAGCGTACAATGAGCAGTTCTTC.

In this sample, this clonotype turned up a few times. The V and J genes are TRBV27 and TRBJ2-1, with TRBD2 identical over 7 bases. The CDR3 totals 14 residues. Germline V gene data show CDR1 as MNHEY and CDR2 as SMNVEV (reference sequence). V dropped 3 bases and J dropped 8; count of bases not matched to a gene: 7. The DNA of the CDR3 is TGTGCCAGCAGTTTTGGGCCTGGGGGGGATGAGCAGTTCTTC. This codes for CASSFGPGGDEQFF.

This clonotype was seen ten or more times. V and J are TRBV5-1 and TRBJ1-1, with D perhaps TRBD1 (6 bases). The CDR3 sequence is 15 residues long. Germline CDR1 is SGHRS and CDR2 is YFSETQ. V lost 1 base and J 3 bases, leaving 13 bases between the germline ends. The CDR3 region has the DNA TGCGCCAGCAGCTTGAGGGGGGGGCCGGACACTGAAGCTTTCTTT. Protein product: CASSLRGGPDTEAFF.

The table lists this clonotype with a few counts. This chain links TRBV5-1 with TRBJ2-2; 10 nucleotides agree with TRBD2. The CDR3 totals 16 residues. V shed 3 bases and J 2 bases; nucleotides not matched to a gene: 4. Germline V CDR1 and CDR2: SGHRS, YFSETQ. CDR3 sequence (DNA): TGCGCCAGCAGCTCAAGGACTAGCGGAAACACCGGGGAGCTGTTTTTT. Its translation: CASSSRTSGNTGELFF.

This clonotype has just a few counts. The chain combines TRBV5-5 with TRBJ2-7; D gene unclear. Germline V lookup: CDR1 SGHKS, CDR2 YYEKEE (reference sequence). This CDR3 is built from 15 residues. With 3 bases removed from V and 2 bases from J, the gap between germline ends came to 15 bases. CDR3 in amino acids: CASSSKPESAYEQYF. CDR3 sequence (DNA): TGTGCCAGCAGCTCAAAACCAGAGTCCGCCTACGAGCAGTACTTC.